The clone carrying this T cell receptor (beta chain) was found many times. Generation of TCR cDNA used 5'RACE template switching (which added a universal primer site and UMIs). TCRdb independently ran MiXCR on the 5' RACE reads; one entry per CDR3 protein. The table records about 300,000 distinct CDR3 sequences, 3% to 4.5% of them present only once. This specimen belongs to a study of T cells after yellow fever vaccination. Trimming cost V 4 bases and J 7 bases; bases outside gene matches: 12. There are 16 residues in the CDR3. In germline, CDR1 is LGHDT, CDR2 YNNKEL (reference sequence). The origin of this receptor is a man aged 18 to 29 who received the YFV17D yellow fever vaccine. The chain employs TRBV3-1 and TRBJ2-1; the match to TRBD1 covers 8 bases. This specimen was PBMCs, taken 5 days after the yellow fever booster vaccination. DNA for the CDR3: TGTGCCAGCAGCCCCTCGACAGGGGTCGCCGGAAATGAGCAGTTCTTC. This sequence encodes CASSPSTGVAGNEQFF.